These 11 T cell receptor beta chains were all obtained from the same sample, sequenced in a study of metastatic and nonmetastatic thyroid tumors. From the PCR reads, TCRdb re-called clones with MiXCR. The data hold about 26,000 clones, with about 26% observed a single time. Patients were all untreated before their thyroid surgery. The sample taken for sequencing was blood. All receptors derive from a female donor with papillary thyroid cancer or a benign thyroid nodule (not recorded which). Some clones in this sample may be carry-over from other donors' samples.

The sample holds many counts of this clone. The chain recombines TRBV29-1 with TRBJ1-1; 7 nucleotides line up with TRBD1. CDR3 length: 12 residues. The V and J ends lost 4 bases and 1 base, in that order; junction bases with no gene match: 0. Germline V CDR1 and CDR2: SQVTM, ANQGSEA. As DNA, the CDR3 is TGCAGCGTTGGGACAGGGAACACTGAAGCTTTCTTT. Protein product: CSVGTGNTEAFF.

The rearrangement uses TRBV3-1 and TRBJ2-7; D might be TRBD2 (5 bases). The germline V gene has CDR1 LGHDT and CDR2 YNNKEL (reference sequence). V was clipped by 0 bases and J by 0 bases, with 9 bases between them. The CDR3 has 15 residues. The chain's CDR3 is CASSQEKRSSYEQYF. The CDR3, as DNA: TGTGCCAGCAGCCAAGAGAAGCGGTCCTCCTACGAGCAGTACTTC.

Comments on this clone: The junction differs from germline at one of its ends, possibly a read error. The CDR3 loop is CASIQSAAQAFF. CDR3 bases: TGTGCCAGCATCCAATCGGCAGCCCAAGCTTTCTTT. The rearrangement joins TRBV3-1 to TRBJ1-1; D is uncertain. The length of the CDR3 is 12 residues. The V gene's germline CDR1 is LGHDT and CDR2 YNNKEL (reference sequence).

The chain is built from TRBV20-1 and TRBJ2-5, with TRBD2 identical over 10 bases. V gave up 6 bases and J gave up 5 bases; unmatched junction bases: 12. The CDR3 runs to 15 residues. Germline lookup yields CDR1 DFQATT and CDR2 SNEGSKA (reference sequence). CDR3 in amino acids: CSARTSGILRETQYF. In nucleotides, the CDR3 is TGCAGTGCCAGGACTAGCGGCATTTTGAGGGAGACCCAGTACTTC.

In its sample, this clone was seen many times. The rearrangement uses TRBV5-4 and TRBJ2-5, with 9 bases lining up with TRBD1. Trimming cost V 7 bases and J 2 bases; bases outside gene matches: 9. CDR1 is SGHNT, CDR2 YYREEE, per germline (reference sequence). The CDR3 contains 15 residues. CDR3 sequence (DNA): TGTGCCAGCTCCGCACGACAGGGGGTACAAGAGACCCAGTACTTC. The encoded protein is CASSARQGVQETQYF.

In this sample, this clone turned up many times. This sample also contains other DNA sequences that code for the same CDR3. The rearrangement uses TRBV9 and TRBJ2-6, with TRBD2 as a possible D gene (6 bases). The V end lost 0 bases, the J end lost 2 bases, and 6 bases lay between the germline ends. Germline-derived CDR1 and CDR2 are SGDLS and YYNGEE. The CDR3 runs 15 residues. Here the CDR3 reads CASSVGGAGANVLTF. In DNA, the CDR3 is TGTGCCAGCAGCGTAGGCGGGGCTGGGGCCAACGTCCTGACTTTC.

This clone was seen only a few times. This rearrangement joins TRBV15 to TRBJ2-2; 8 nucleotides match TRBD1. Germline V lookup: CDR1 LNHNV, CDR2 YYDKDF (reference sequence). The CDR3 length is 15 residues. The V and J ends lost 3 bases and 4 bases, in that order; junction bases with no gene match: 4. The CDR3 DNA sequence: TGTGCCACCAGCAGCAGGGGGCCGGGCACCGGGGAGCTGTTTTTT. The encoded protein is CATSSRGPGTGELFF. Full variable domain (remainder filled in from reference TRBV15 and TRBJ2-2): DAMVIQNPRYQVTQFGKPVTLSCSQTLNHNVMYWYQQKSSQAPKLLFHYYDKDFNNEADTPDNFQSRRPNTSFCFLDIRSPGLGDTAMYLCATSSRGPGTGELFFGEGSRLTVL.

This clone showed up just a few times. The CDR3 DNA is TGTGCCAGTGCCAGATTCTCGAGTCAGGATGAGCAGTTCTTC. Protein sequence: CASARFSSQDEQFF. The chain uses TRBV19 and TRBJ2-1; D not certain. CDR3 length equals 14 residues. CDR1 and CDR2 from the germline V gene are LNHDA and SQIVND (reference sequence). Deletions cut 8 bases from V and 8 bases from J, with 19 bases between.

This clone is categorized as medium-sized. Written as DNA, the CDR3 is TGCGCCAGCAGCTTGGAAGGGGCTAATGGCTACACCTTC. The encoded protein is CASSLEGANGYTF. The V call is TRBV5-1, the J call TRBJ1-2; D possibly corresponds to TRBD1 (5 bases). Germline loops: CDR1 SGHRS, CDR2 YFSETQ. The CDR3 is 13 residues long. Trimming removed 0 bases at V and 6 bases at J, with 9 bases between.

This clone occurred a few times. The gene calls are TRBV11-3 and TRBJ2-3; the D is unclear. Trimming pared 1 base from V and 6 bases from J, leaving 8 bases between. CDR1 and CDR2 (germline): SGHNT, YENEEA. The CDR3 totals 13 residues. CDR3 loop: CASSLAGGDTQYF. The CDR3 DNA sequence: TGTGCCAGCAGCTTAGCTGGCGGCGATACGCAGTATTTT.

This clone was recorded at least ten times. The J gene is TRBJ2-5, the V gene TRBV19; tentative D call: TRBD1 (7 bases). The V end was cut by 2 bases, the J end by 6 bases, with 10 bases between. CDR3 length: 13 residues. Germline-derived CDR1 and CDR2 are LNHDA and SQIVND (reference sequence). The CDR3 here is CASSISGGQTQYF. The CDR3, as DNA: TGTGCCAGTAGTATATCAGGGGGGCAGACCCAGTACTTC.